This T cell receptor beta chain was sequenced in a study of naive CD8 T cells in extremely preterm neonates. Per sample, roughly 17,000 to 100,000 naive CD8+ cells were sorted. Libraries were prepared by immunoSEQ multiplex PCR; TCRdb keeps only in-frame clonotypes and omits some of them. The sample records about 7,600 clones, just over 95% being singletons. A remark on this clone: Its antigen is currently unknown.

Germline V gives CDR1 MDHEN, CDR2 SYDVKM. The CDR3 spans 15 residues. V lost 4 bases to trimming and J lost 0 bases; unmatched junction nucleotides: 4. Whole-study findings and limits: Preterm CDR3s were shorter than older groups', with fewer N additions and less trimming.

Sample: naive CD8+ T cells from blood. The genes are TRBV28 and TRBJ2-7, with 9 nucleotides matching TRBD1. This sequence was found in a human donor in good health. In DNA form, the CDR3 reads TGTGCCAGCAGTTCTGACAGGGGGGTCTCCTACGAGCAGTACTTC. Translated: CASSSDRGVSYEQYF.